This is a list of T cell receptor beta chains from one sample in a study of memory CD4+ T cells and cytomegalovirus serostatus. Sequencing was performed with immunoSEQ multiplex PCR; in TCRdb, only in-frame clones are kept and a portion is missing. The repertoire holds 45,000 to 60,000 clones, with approximately 82% as singletons. Specimen: memory CD4+ T cells from blood. These receptors came from an adult in good health and CMV-seropositive. The CDR3 runs from the conserved cysteine through the conserved F or W. A D gene is named only where the DNA matches it firmly. Size tells how often a clone was seen (once, few, many) or the class of an expanded clone, and some rows leave it out.

j_gene	v_gene	abundance	d_gene	CDR3aa	CDR3nt
TRBJ1-6	TRBV2	.	.	CASKRGPNSPLHF	TGTGCCAGCAAGAGGGGACCAAATTCACCCCTCCACTTT
TRBJ2-1	TRBV2	.	TRBD2	CASRLVGSGRDNEQFF	TGTGCCAGCCGCCTAGTTGGTAGCGGGAGGGACAATGAGCAGTTCTTC
TRBJ2-2	TRBV7-7	once	.	CASSLLGSTGELFF	TGTGCTAGCAGCTTACTCGGGAGCACCGGGGAGCTGTTTTTT
TRBJ2-7	TRBV25-1	.	TRBD1	CASSEYGTGGNRHEQYF	TGTGCCAGCAGTGAATATGGGACAGGGGGGAATAGACACGAGCAGTACTTC
TRBJ1-1	TRBV4-3	.	TRBD1	CASSQFQGASEAFF	TGCGCCAGCAGCCAGTTCCAGGGGGCTTCTGAAGCTTTCTTT
TRBJ2-7	TRBV27	once	TRBD1	CASSFRTGLEQYF	TGTGCCAGCAGTTTCCGGACAGGGCTCGAGCAGTACTTC
TRBJ1-5	TRBV28	.	.	CASSLHSVNQPQHF	TGTGCCAGCAGTTTGCACAGCGTCAATCAGCCCCAGCATTTT
TRBJ2-3	TRBV18	.	TRBD2	CASSPVHSGGTDTQYF	TGTGCCAGCTCACCAGTTCATAGCGGGGGAACAGATACGCAGTATTTT
TRBJ2-3	TRBV7-8	few	.	CASSLWGNTDTQYF	TGTGCCAGCAGCTTATGGGGGAACACAGATACGCAGTATTTT
TRBJ1-5	TRBV2	.	.	CASTEGLITPQHF	TGTGCCAGCACCGAGGGGTTGATCACGCCCCAGCATTTT
TRBJ2-2	TRBV4-1	once	.	CASSHPGLSGELFF	TGCGCCAGCAGCCACCCGGGTCTTTCGGGGGAGCTGTTTTTT